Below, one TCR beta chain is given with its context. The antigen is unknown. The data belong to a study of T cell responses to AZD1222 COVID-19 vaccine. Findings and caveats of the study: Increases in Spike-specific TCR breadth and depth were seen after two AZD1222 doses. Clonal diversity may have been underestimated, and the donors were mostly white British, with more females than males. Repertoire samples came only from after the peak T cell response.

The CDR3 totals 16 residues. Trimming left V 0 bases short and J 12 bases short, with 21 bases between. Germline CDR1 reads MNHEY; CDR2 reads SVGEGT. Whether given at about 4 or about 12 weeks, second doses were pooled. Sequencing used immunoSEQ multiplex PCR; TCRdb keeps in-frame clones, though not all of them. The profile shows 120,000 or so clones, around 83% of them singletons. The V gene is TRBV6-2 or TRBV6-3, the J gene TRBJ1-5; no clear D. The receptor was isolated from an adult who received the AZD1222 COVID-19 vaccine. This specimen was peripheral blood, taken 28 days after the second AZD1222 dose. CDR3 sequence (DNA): TGTGCCAGCAGTTACTCGCGTGTACCGCCCACCTCGGTCCAGCATTTT. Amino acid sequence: CASSYSRVPPTSVQHF.